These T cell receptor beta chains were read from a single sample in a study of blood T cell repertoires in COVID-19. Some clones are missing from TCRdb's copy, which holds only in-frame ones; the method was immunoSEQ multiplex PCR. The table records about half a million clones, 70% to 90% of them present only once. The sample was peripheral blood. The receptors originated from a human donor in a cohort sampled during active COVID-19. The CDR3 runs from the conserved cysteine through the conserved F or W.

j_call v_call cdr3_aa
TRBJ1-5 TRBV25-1 CASSELVRLPEDQPQHF
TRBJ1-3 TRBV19 CATSRLRNTIYF
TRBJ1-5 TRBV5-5 CASSLYSNQPQHF
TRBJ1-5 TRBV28 CATISAGPLQHF
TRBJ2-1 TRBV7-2 CASSSGTSGGYNEQFF
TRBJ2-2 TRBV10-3 CAISQVDLAWGTGELFF
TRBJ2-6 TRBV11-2 CASSPKASGANVLTF
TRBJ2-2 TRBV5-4 CASSFGGRKTGELFF
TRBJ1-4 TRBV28 CASSEGGPGEKLFF
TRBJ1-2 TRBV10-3 CAISGPGEEVNYGYTF
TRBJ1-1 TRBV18 CASSPNLGPAFF
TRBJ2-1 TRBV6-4 CASSDYGSIENEQFF
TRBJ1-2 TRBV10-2 CASRDRAIFYYGYTF
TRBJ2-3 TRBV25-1 CATILAGADTQYF
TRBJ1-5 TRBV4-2 CASSHEQGNNQPQHF
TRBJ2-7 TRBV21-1 CASSKDGDRAYEQYF
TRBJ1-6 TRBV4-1 CASSQDSGGSYNSPLHF
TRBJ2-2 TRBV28 CASSLRLAGTGELFF
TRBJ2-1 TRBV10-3 CAISEERNEQFF
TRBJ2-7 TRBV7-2 CASSLVGLAGVGEQYF
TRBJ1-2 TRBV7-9 CASSPGTGGAFYGYTF
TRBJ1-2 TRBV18 CATSPGANYGYTF
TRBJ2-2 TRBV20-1 CSVRRTGELFF
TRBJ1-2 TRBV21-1 CASTKNRGVNYGYTF
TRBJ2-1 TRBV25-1 CASSFSTSRAEQFF
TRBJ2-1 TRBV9 CASSSAGTGGKIEQFF
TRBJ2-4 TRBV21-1 CASSPEERAGDIQYF
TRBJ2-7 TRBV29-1 CSASSGRRAYEQYF
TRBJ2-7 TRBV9 CASSATGVGEQYF
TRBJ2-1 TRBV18 CASSPQAGQDNEQFF
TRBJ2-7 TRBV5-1 CASSPGQGNSYEQYF
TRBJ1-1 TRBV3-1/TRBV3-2 CASSQRHVNTEAFF
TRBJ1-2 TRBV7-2 CASSRGQGFYGYTF
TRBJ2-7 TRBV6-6 CASSYEDVREQYF
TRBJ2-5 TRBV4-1 CASSQGQGVETQYF
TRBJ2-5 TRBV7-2 CASSLAVLAGVHETQYF
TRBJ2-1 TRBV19 CASSPWGEGPYNEQFF
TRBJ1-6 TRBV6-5 CASSYSPDRANSPLHF
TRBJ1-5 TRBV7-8 CASSLMGTGVGQPQHF
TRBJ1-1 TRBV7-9 CASSNRTGPLNTEAFF
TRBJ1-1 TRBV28 CASSSPTGQINTEAFF
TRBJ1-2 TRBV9 CASSVGQGRGYGYTF
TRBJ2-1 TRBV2 CASLQSTSYNEQFF
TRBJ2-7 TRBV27 CASRNYEQYF
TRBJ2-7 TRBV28 CASSFPLAGGYYEQYF
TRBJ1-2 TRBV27 CASSPPTGGYTF
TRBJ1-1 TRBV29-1 CSVEAPGTEAFF
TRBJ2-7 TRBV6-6 CASSLGQGSYEQYF